This passage covers 22 T cell receptor beta chains from one sample sequenced in a study of blood T cell repertoires in COVID-19. Measured with immunoSEQ multiplex PCR; TCRdb has only the in-frame clones, and not every one. Altogether about 180,000 clones are present, around 79% being singletons, with the ten largest covering around 8%. Sequenced: peripheral blood. The receptors come from a woman aged 60-75 years with COVID-19, enrolled during active disease.

This clone was recorded only once. This rearrangement joins TRBV6-4 to TRBJ2-2, with 7 bases lining up with TRBD1. The CDR3 is 14 amino acids. The V gene end was trimmed by 5 bases and the J gene end by 0 bases; junction bases not matched to a gene: 0. CDR1 MRHNA and CDR2 SNTAGT come from the germline V gene. The chain's CDR3 is CASSRGPNTGELFF. DNA of the CDR3: TGTGCCAGCAGTAGGGGGCCGAACACCGGGGAGCTGTTTTTT.

This clone was counted only a few times. The J gene is TRBJ2-1, the V gene TRBV28; TRBD2 matches at 13 bases. Germline CDR1 MDHEN, CDR2 SYDVKM. V lost 5 bases to trimming and J lost 2 bases; unmatched junction nucleotides: 9. The CDR3 consists of 18 residues. Here the CDR3 reads CASSPYPGTSGTYNEQFF. CDR3 bases: TGTGCCAGCAGTCCTTACCCCGGGACTAGCGGGACCTACAATGAGCAGTTCTTC. The whole variable domain, filled in from reference TRBV28 and TRBJ2-1, reads DVKVTQSSRYLVKRTGEKVFLECVQDMDHENMFWYRQDPGLGLRLIYFSYDVKMKEKGDIPEGYSVSREKKERFSLILESASTNQTSMYLCASSPYPGTSGTYNEQFFGPGTRLTVL.

A word on this clone: At one boundary the junction diverges from the germline segment, which might be a read error. The rearrangement joins TRBV7-7 to TRBJ2-7; D possibly corresponds to TRBD2 (5 bases). The CDR3 consists of 13 residues. Germline values: CDR1 SSHAT, CDR2 FNYEAQ (reference sequence). The CDR3 reads CASSLGPGDEQYF. CDR3 nucleotide sequence: TGTGCTAGCAGCTTAGGCCCCGGGGACGAGCAGTACTTC. The full variable domain, completed using reference TRBV7-7 and TRBJ2-7, is GAGVSQSPRYKVTKRGQDVTLRCDPISSHATLYWYQQALGQGPEFLTYFNYEAQPDKSGLPSDRFSAERPEGSISTLTIQRTEQRDSAMYRCASSLGPGDEQYFGPGTRLTVT.

This clone was detected many times. This rearrangement joins TRBV13 to TRBJ1-2; no definite D call. Trimming removed 0 bases at V and 7 bases at J, with 6 bases between. Germline assignment: CDR1 PRHDT and CDR2 FYEKMQ (reference sequence). The CDR3 loop spans 12 amino acids. The CDR3 loop reads CASSLGPSGYTF. The CDR3 DNA reads TGTGCCAGCAGCTTAGGACCGAGTGGCTACACCTTC.

V and J are TRBV2 and TRBJ2-6; 9 bases match TRBD1. There are 16 residues in the CDR3. Germline loops: CDR1 SNHLY, CDR2 FYNNEI. Trimming took 6 bases from V and 2 from J; bases not matched to a gene: 5. The DNA of the CDR3 is TGTGCCAGCAGGCCAACAGGGGGCACTGGGGCCAACGTCCTGACTTTC. It encodes CASRPTGGTGANVLTF. The complete variable domain, with remaining parts taken from reference TRBV2 and TRBJ2-6, reads EPEVTQTPSHQVTQMGQEVILRCVPISNHLYFYWYRQILGQKVEFLVSFYNNEISEKSEIFDDQFSVERPDGSNFTLKIRSTKLEDSAMYFCASRPTGGTGANVLTFGAGSRLTVL.

The rearrangement links TRBV7-3 to TRBJ2-1, with 12 bases fitting TRBD2. The CDR3 is 15 amino acids. Trimming cost V 5 bases and J 8 bases; bases outside gene matches: 7. Germline lookup yields CDR1 SGHTA and CDR2 FQGTGA. The CDR3, as DNA: TGTGCCAGCAGCCCCGCGGGACTAGCGGGCGATGAGCAGTTCTTC. Amino acid sequence: CASSPAGLAGDEQFF.

The rearrangement links TRBV2 to TRBJ1-5; a possible D gene is TRBD1 (6 bases). This CDR3 is built from 15 residues. V was shortened by 6 bases and J by 0 bases, with 12 bases between the two germline ends. The germline CDR1 and CDR2 sequences are SNHLY and FYNNEI. CDR3 in amino acids: CASRRTDNSNQPQHF. CDR3 nucleotide sequence: TGTGCCAGCAGGAGGACAGACAATAGCAATCAGCCCCAGCATTTT.

V gene TRBV30 combines with J gene TRBJ1-1; D unclear. V lost 6 bases and J lost 6, with 11 bases in between. There are 11 residues in the CDR3. Germline V gene data show CDR1 as GTSNPN and CDR2 as SVGIG (reference sequence). This chain's CDR3 is CACGVKAEAFF. CDR3 coding DNA: TGTGCCTGCGGGGTAAAAGCTGAAGCTTTCTTT.

The CDR3 is CASSSQGGETQYF. In DNA form, the CDR3 reads TGTGCCAGCAGCTCACAGGGTGGGGAGACCCAGTACTTC. This sequence joins TRBV7-2 and TRBJ2-5; a possible D gene is TRBD1 (6 bases). The CDR3 covers 13 residues. V was shortened by 4 bases and J by 5 bases, with 11 bases between the two germline ends. Germline loops: CDR1 SGHTA, CDR2 FQGNSA.

The chain employs TRBV2 and TRBJ2-1, with a weak D call TRBD1 (5 bases). V was trimmed by 4 bases and J by 8 bases, leaving 15 bases between them. Germline V gene data show CDR1 as SNHLY and CDR2 as FYNNEI. The CDR3 spans 14 residues. CDR3 sequence reads: CASSALKGPYEQFF. The CDR3 DNA reads TGTGCCAGCAGTGCGTTGAAGGGGCCCTATGAGCAGTTCTTC.

The chain has TRBV11-3 and TRBJ2-5; 8 positions agree with TRBD2. Trimming cost V 1 base and J 5 bases; bases outside gene matches: 6. Germline V lookup: CDR1 SGHNT, CDR2 YENEEA. This CDR3 spans 15 amino acids. CDR3 residues: CASSLGRTSKETQYF. The CDR3 DNA reads as TGTGCCAGCAGCTTAGGCCGGACTAGCAAGGAGACCCAGTACTTC.

V is TRBV7-8 and J is TRBJ1-6, with 7 bases lining up with TRBD1. V lost 4 bases and J lost 9; bases outside the gene matches: 9. This CDR3 comprises 15 residues. Looked up from germline, CDR1 is SGHVS and CDR2 is FQNEAQ. The CDR3 loop reads CASSYRQGLGSPLHF. CDR3 in DNA: TGTGCCAGCAGCTACCGACAGGGTCTCGGTTCACCCCTCCACTTT. Full variable domain (outside the CDR3, taken from reference TRBV7-8 and TRBJ1-6): GAGVSQSPRYKVAKRGQDVALRCDPISGHVSLFWYQQALGQGPEFLTYFQNEAQLDKSGLPSDRFFAERPEGSVSTLKIQRTQQEDSAVYLCASSYRQGLGSPLHFGNGTRLTVT.

This clone was seen a few times. This rearrangement joins TRBV2 to TRBJ2-7, with D possibly matching TRBD1 (6 bases). Germline CDR1 reads SNHLY; CDR2 reads FYNNEI. CDR3 length equals 13 residues. V was pared by 8 bases and J by 6 bases, with 17 bases between. The CDR3 region has the DNA TGTGCCAGCCGAAGGGACACCCAAACCGAGCAGTACTTC. Its protein product is CASRRDTQTEQYF.

The chain couples TRBV27 to TRBJ1-2; 8 bases line up with TRBD1. Germline CDR1 reads MNHEY; CDR2 reads SMNVEV (reference sequence). This CDR3 spans 15 amino acids. V shed 4 bases and J 8 bases; nucleotides not matched to a gene: 12. As DNA, the CDR3 is TGTGCCAGCAGTTCGGGACAGGAGGCTATGTGGGGCTACACCTTC. As protein: CASSSGQEAMWGYTF.

The J gene is TRBJ1-1, the V gene TRBV24-1; the D gene is possibly TRBD1 (6 bases). V gave up 3 bases and J gave up 7 bases, with 11 bases separating them. The CDR3 is 13 amino acids. Germline-derived CDR1 and CDR2 are KGHDR and SFDVKD. The CDR3 sequence is CATSDPRQDEAFF. The CDR3 DNA follows: TGTGCCACCAGTGATCCCAGACAGGATGAAGCTTTCTTT.

The chain links TRBV28 to TRBJ2-5; possible D gene TRBD2, 6 bases. Deletions cut 6 bases from V and 0 bases from J, with 17 bases between. The germline gives CDR1 MDHEN, CDR2 SYDVKM. The CDR3 is 16 residues long. CDR3 sequence: CASSPSGRGNQETQYF. In DNA, the CDR3 is TGTGCCAGCAGCCCCTCGGGGCGGGGAAACCAAGAGACCCAGTACTTC.

The V gene is TRBV7-2, the J gene TRBJ2-3, with 7 positions matching TRBD2. Germline trimming cut 6 bases from V and 4 bases from J; bases unmatched to any gene: 19. Germline V CDR1 and CDR2: SGHTA, FQGNSA. The CDR3 totals 18 residues. The CDR3 loop is CASSPRSLADHVPDTQYF. The CDR3 bases are TGTGCCAGCAGTCCTAGGAGTCTAGCGGATCACGTCCCAGATACGCAGTATTTT.

J is TRBJ2-1 and V is TRBV6-5; the match to TRBD2 covers 13 bases. Germline CDR1 MNHEY, CDR2 SVGAGI. Trimming at V came to 5 bases and at J to 12 bases, leaving 10 bases not matched to a gene. The CDR3 is 15 amino acids. The CDR3 bases are TGTGCCAGCAGTCCCCCCGGGACTAGCGGGGCTCGGCAGTTCTTC. Protein product: CASSPPGTSGARQFF.

This chain joins TRBV5-1 and TRBJ1-5, with D possibly TRBD1 on 5 matching bases. CDR1 and CDR2 (germline): SGHRS, YFSETQ. The V end was cut by 0 bases, the J end by 0 bases, with 16 bases between. This CDR3 contains 18 residues. CDR3 sequence (DNA): TGCGCCAGCAGCTTGGCGCCTCCGGGACTCTATAGCAATCAGCCCCAGCATTTT. Its protein is CASSLAPPGLYSNQPQHF.

The rearrangement links TRBV9 to TRBJ1-1; possible D gene TRBD1, 6 bases. V lost 3 bases and J 6 bases, leaving 15 bases between the germline ends. The CDR3 sequence is 14 residues long. Germline CDR1 reads SGDLS; CDR2 reads YYNGEE. CDR3 DNA: TGTGCCAGCAGCGAGACAGGTACTATGGCTGAAGCTTTCTTT. Translation gives CASSETGTMAEAFF.

CDR3 in amino acids: CASSYSVSGTSGRDEQFF. CDR3 nucleotide sequence: TGTGCCAGCAGTTACTCGGTCTCGGGGACTAGCGGGAGAGATGAGCAGTTCTTC. V and J are TRBV6-2 or TRBV6-3 and TRBJ2-1, with TRBD2 identical over 14 bases. CDR1 is MNHEY and CDR2 is SVGEGT in the germline V gene. V lost 0 bases and J lost 8; bases outside the gene matches: 9. There are 18 residues in the CDR3.

The chain couples TRBV5-8 to TRBJ1-2; weak D call: TRBD1 (5 bases). V shed 0 bases and J shed 2 bases, with 11 bases lying between them. CDR3 size: 15 residues. Germline-derived CDR1 and CDR2 are SGHTS and YDEGEE. CDR3 residues: CASSLGSGANYGYTF. The CDR3 nucleotides read TGTGCCAGCAGCTTGGGTAGCGGGGCCAACTATGGCTACACCTTC.